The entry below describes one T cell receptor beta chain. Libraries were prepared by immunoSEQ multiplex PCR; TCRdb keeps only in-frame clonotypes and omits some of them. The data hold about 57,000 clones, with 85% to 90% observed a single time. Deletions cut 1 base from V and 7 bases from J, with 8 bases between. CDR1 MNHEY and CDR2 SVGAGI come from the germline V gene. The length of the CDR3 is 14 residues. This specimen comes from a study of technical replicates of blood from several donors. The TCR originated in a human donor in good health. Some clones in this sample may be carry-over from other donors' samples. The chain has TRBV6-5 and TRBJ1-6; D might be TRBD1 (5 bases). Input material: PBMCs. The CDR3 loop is CASSYLGVNSPLHF. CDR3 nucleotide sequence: TGTGCCAGCAGTTACTTAGGGGTAAATTCACCCCTCCACTTT.